Presented here are 23 T cell receptor beta chains from one specimen sequenced in a study of cytomegalovirus exposure and HLA in healthy donors. The PCR contained 60 Vbeta and 13 Jbeta primers. The table came from immunoSEQ multiplex PCR; TCRdb's copy has only in-frame clones and leaves some out. Of 130,000 to 150,000 clones listed, roughly four fifths are singletons. Source material: PBMCs. All receptors derive from a man aged 25-45 years in good health and CMV-seropositive.

The chain is built from TRBV28 and TRBJ2-5; the match to TRBD2 covers 11 bases. V trimming: 2 bases; J trimming: 6 bases; junction bases outside the gene matches: 17. The CDR3 has 19 residues. Germline-derived CDR1 and CDR2 are MDHEN and SYDVKM. The CDR3 reads CASSLRAGGTSGLGQTQYF. The CDR3 DNA reads TGTGCCAGCAGTTTACGGGCGGGGGGGACTAGCGGACTCGGGCAGACCCAGTACTTC.

The chain has TRBV4-1 and TRBJ1-4; TRBD1 might be the D (5 bases). The germline CDR1 and CDR2 sequences are MGHRA and YSYEKL. This CDR3 is built from 15 residues. Trimming pared 0 bases from V and 8 bases from J, leaving 13 bases between. CDR3 sequence reads: CASSQEVPRGEKLFF. Here the CDR3 DNA reads TGCGCCAGCAGCCAAGAGGTTCCTAGGGGAGAAAAACTGTTTTTT.

The CDR3 coding sequence is TGTGCCAGCAGCGTAGGGCTAGCGGACACCGGGGAGCTGTTTTTT. It translates to CASSVGLADTGELFF. The V gene is TRBV9, the J gene TRBJ2-2; TRBD2 aligns across 7 bases. The V and J ends lost 0 bases and 3 bases, in that order; junction bases with no gene match: 2. Germline V gene lookup returns CDR1 SGDLS and CDR2 YYNGEE. This CDR3 contains 15 residues.

The genes are TRBV4-1 and TRBJ1-4; 9 positions match TRBD1. Trimming at V came to 4 bases and at J to 0 bases, leaving 6 bases not matched to a gene. This CDR3 is built from 17 residues. Looked up from germline, CDR1 is MGHRA and CDR2 is YSYEKL. The CDR3 DNA is TGCGCCAGCAGCCTTGGACAGGGGAGTGCAACTAATGAAAAACTGTTTTTT. Translation: CASSLGQGSATNEKLFF.

This chain joins TRBV11-3 and TRBJ2-5; 10 bases align to TRBD1. The junction had 8 bases not matched to a gene; V was cut back by 6 bases and J by 4 bases. Per the germline V gene, CDR1 is SGHNT and CDR2 is YENEEA. The CDR3 covers 15 residues. CDR3 DNA sequence: TGTGCCAGCAGTCAAGGGACAGGGGTTGTAGAGACCCAGTACTTC. This encodes CASSQGTGVVETQYF.

The chain couples TRBV7-2 to TRBJ2-1, with D perhaps TRBD2 (6 bases). Germline CDR1 reads SGHTA; CDR2 reads FQGNSA. Trimming shortened V by 7 bases and J by 0 bases, and 13 bases separated the two germline ends. The CDR3 is made up of 15 amino acids. The CDR3 here is CASNAGPSSYNEQFF. In nucleotides, the CDR3 is TGTGCCAGCAACGCGGGACCAAGCTCCTACAATGAGCAGTTCTTC. Full variable domain (rest looked up from reference TRBV7-2 and TRBJ2-1): GAGVSQSPSNKVTEKGKDVELRCDPISGHTALYWYRQSLGQGLEFLIYFQGNSAPDKSGLPSDRFSAERTGGSVSTLTIQRTQQEDSAVYLCASNAGPSSYNEQFFGPGTRLTVL.

The chain has TRBV7-2 and TRBJ1-6, with a tentative D call TRBD1 (6 bases). The germline CDR1 and CDR2 sequences are SGHTA and FQGNSA. The V and J ends lost 4 bases and 8 bases respectively, with 15 bases between them. The CDR3 runs 15 residues. The CDR3 here is CASSSLGADYSPLHF. The CDR3 DNA is TGTGCCAGCAGCTCCCTGGGGGCTGACTATTCACCCCTCCACTTT.

This clone was seen a few times. The rearrangement uses TRBV2 and TRBJ2-2; 10 bases fit TRBD1. This CDR3 has 15 residues. The V segment lost 6 bases and the J segment 7 bases; nucleotides outside the gene matches: 8. CDR1 and CDR2 from the germline V gene are SNHLY and FYNNEI. The chain's CDR3 is CASSDGTGVSGELFF. CDR3 sequence (DNA): TGTGCCAGCAGCGACGGGACAGGGGTGAGCGGGGAGCTGTTTTTT.

CDR3 bases: TGTGCCAGCAGCTTAAATAGGGCGGGTGAGCAGTTCTTC. This sequence encodes CASSLNRAGEQFF. The chain employs TRBV7-2 and TRBJ2-1; D is possibly TRBD2 (5 bases). CDR1 and CDR2 from the germline V gene are SGHTA and FQGNSA. This CDR3 contains 13 residues. The ends were cut back, 2 bases at V and 9 bases at J, with 11 bases in the middle.

This clone was detected only once. CDR3 sequence reads: CASSPPGQGVQPQHF. DNA for the CDR3: TGTGCCAGCAGCCCCCCGGGACAGGGGGTTCAGCCCCAGCATTTT. The J gene is TRBJ1-5, the V gene TRBV28; 11 positions agree with TRBD1. Unmatched junction bases numbered 7, after V lost 6 bases and J lost 6 bases. The CDR3 is 15 amino acids. CDR1 MDHEN and CDR2 SYDVKM come from the germline V gene. Based on the CDR3 plus reference TRBV28 and TRBJ1-5, the full variable domain is DVKVTQSSRYLVKRTGEKVFLECVQDMDHENMFWYRQDPGLGLRLIYFSYDVKMKEKGDIPEGYSVSREKKERFSLILESASTNQTSMYLCASSPPGQGVQPQHFGDGTRLSIL.

This clone was seen a handful of times. The chain carries TRBV10-3 and TRBJ1-1, with D perhaps matching TRBD1 (5 bases). Between the trimmed V and J ends, which lost 3 bases and 11 bases, there was a span of 16 bases. From germline, CDR1 is ENHRY and CDR2 SYGVKD. The CDR3 contains 13 residues. The CDR3 region has the DNA TGTGCCATCAGTGATCGACCGGGGGGGGTCGCTTTCTTT. Encoded protein: CAISDRPGGVAFF.

This chain links TRBV10-2 with TRBJ2-2, with D unresolved. This CDR3 spans 14 amino acids. The V and J ends lost 2 bases and 4 bases respectively, with 8 bases between them. Germline CDR1 reads WSHSY; CDR2 reads SAAADI. The CDR3 sequence: CASSERLPTGELFF. The CDR3 DNA is TGCGCCAGCAGTGAGAGACTGCCCACCGGGGAGCTGTTTTTT.

This clone was picked up a small number of times. This chain joins TRBV11-3 and TRBJ2-2; tentative D call: TRBD2 (6 bases). The V end lost 5 bases, the J end lost 2 bases, and 12 bases lay between the germline ends. The CDR3 spans 15 residues. Germline V CDR1 and CDR2: SGHNT, YENEEA. The CDR3 region is CASSPRGKNTGELFF. The CDR3 region has the DNA TGTGCCAGCAGCCCGCGGGGCAAAAACACCGGGGAGCTGTTTTTT.

This clone was detected a few times. The chain couples TRBV7-9 to TRBJ2-1, with TRBD2 identical over 12 bases. This CDR3 is built from 18 residues. CDR1 SEHNR and CDR2 FQNEAQ come from the germline V gene (reference sequence). V was clipped by 2 bases and J by 5 bases; unmatched bases: 10. CDR3 nucleotides: TGTGCCAGCAGCTTACCACCCCGACTAGCGGGAGCCAACAATGAGCAGTTCTTC. Translated: CASSLPPRLAGANNEQFF.

This sequence joins TRBV25-1 and TRBJ2-1, with no clear D. V was cut by 1 base and J by 5 bases, with 12 bases left in between. Germline V lookup: CDR1 MGHDK, CDR2 SYGVNS. There are 15 residues in the CDR3. CDR3 amino acids: CASSEFGRQDNEQFF. As DNA, the CDR3 is TGTGCCAGCAGTGAATTTGGCAGGCAAGACAATGAGCAGTTCTTC.

The rearrangement links TRBV16 to TRBJ1-5, with D unresolved. Looked up from germline, CDR1 is KGHSY and CDR2 is FQNENV. This CDR3 comprises 15 residues. V was cut by 2 bases and J by 5 bases, with 13 bases left in between. The CDR3 DNA follows: TGTGCCAGCAGCCAAGATGGTCGGCGGGATCAGCCCCAGCATTTT. Its translation: CASSQDGRRDQPQHF.

This clone has just one count. Germline is not matched at one junction end, which may reflect a read error. Other DNA sequences of this sample code for an identical CDR3. V and J are TRBV6-1 and TRBJ2-1, with D unresolved. CDR3 length equals 15 residues. Germline-derived CDR1 and CDR2 are MNHNS and SASEGT. CDR3 sequence reads: CASSVPPEPNNEQFF. The CDR3 nucleotides are TGTGCCAGCAGTGTGCCCCCGGAGCCAAACAATGAGCAATTCTTC.

The rearrangement links TRBV27 to TRBJ2-2, with 12 bases matching TRBD2. Germline CDR1 reads MNHEY; CDR2 reads SMNVEV (reference sequence). V was pared by 5 bases and J by 0 bases, with 7 bases of the junction left unmatched. This CDR3 region has 18 residues. The CDR3 spells CASSLRLAGETNTGELFF. CDR3 DNA: TGTGCCAGCAGTCTAAGACTAGCGGGAGAGACGAACACCGGGGAGCTGTTTTTT.

V and J are TRBV19 and TRBJ2-2; TRBD2 might be the D (6 bases). V lost 2 bases to trimming and J lost 2 bases, with 24 bases between them. Germline loops: CDR1 LNHDA, CDR2 SQIVND (reference sequence). There are 20 residues in the CDR3. CDR3 protein: CASSIKVIRPAGRNTGELFF. The CDR3 DNA sequence: TGTGCCAGTAGTATAAAAGTTATTCGTCCGGCGGGAAGAAACACCGGGGAGCTGTTTTTT.

The rearrangement uses TRBV2 and TRBJ2-3, with 7 positions matching TRBD1. Germline CDR1 SNHLY, CDR2 FYNNEI. V dropped 6 bases and J dropped 7; count of bases not matched to a gene: 13. CDR3 size: 15 residues. In DNA, the CDR3 is TGTGCCAGCAGCACCGGGACAGAACAGGATCATACGCAGTATTTT. Residues: CASSTGTEQDHTQYF.

A word on this clone: Other DNA sequences of this sample code for an identical CDR3. The V gene is TRBV2, the J gene TRBJ1-1; possibly TRBD1 for D (5 bases). The CDR3 sequence is 13 residues long. Trimming removed 4 bases at V and 1 base at J, with 7 bases between. Germline V gene lookup returns CDR1 SNHLY and CDR2 FYNNEI. The CDR3 nucleotides are TGTGCCAGCAGTGCTCAGGGGAACACTGAAGCTTTCTTT. This codes for CASSAQGNTEAFF. Looking up the rest from reference TRBV2 and TRBJ1-1 gives the full variable domain: EPEVTQTPSHQVTQMGQEVILRCVPISNHLYFYWYRQILGQKVEFLVSFYNNEISEKSEIFDDQFSVERPDGSNFTLKIRSTKLEDSAMYFCASSAQGNTEAFFGQGTRLTVV.

The chain is built from TRBV27 and TRBJ1-6; D may be TRBD1 (6 bases). The ends were cut back, 5 bases at V and 6 bases at J, with 11 bases in the middle. The CDR3 has 14 residues. Germline V gene data show CDR1 as MNHEY and CDR2 as SMNVEV (reference sequence). The CDR3 sequence is CASSPDRSNSPLHF. The CDR3 nucleotides read TGTGCCAGCAGTCCCGACAGGTCTAATTCACCCCTCCACTTT.

The count of this clone is one. V gene TRBV28 combines with J gene TRBJ2-3; perhaps TRBD1 as D (6 bases). Trimming removed 7 bases at V and 1 base at J, with 15 bases between. The germline V gene encodes CDR1 MDHEN and CDR2 SYDVKM. This CDR3 is 15 amino acids long. The CDR3, as DNA: TGTGCCAGCACCTCGACAGGCAGCGGCACAGATACGCAGTATTTT. Encoded protein: CASTSTGSGTDTQYF.